A selection of T cell receptor beta chains follows, all from one sample in a study of CD8+CD57+ T cells in acquired aplastic anemia. TCRdb passed the reads through MiXCR, listing each CDR3 protein once. The table shows about 270,000 distinct CDR3 sequences, with around 82% occurring only once. Sample: sorted CD4+, CD8+, or CD8+CD57+ T cells (not recorded which) from PBMCs. These receptors were collected from a human donor with aplastic anemia. Each CDR3 is given with its conserved first and last residue. The D gene is left open where the match is weak. Size is omitted from some rows. Given values are once, few, many or a class for expanded clones.

TRBJ1-6 TRBD1 TRBV7-9 once CAGQGARETQHFALHF TGTGCCGGACAGGGGGCGAGGGAGACCCAGCACTTCGCGCTCCACTTT
TRBJ1-2 NA TRBV7-2 NA CASSSPPREALSHAF TGTGCCAGCAGCTCCCCCCCCCGGGAGGCCCTATCCCACGCCTTC
TRBJ2-3 TRBD2 TRBV20-1 NA CSARRTSGDGGTDTQYF TGCAGTGCTAGGAGGACTAGCGGGGACGGGGGCACAGATACGCAGTATTTT
TRBJ2-3 NA TRBV5-4 NA CASSLHSGPDTQYF TGTGCCAGCAGCTTGCATAGCGGTCCCGATACGCAGTATTTT
TRBJ2-7 TRBD2 TRBV7-2 once CASAGTSFHETQF TGTGCCAGCGCCGGGACTAGCTTCCACGAGACGCAGTTT
TRBJ1-2 NA TRBV2 NA CASSLGGQTTDTYTF TGTGCCAGCAGCTTAGGTGGACAGACAACAGATACGTACACCTTC
TRBJ2-1 TRBD1 TRBV7-9 NA CASSSGTGDRTDTQFF TGTGCCAGCAGCTCCGGGACAGGGGATCGCACAGATACGCAGTTCTTC
TRBJ2-1 NA TRBV5-6 NA CASSFDRVEQNYEQFF TGTGCCAGCAGCTTTGACAGAGTCGAGCAGAACTATGAGCAGTTCTTC
TRBJ2-1 NA TRBV7-6 NA CASSKGRGPSKEQFF TGTGCCAGCAGCAAGGGAAGGGGCCCCTCCAAGGAGCAGTTCTTC
TRBJ2-7 TRBD1 TRBV5-6 NA CASSPDRVTYEQYF TGTGCCAGCAGCCCCGACAGGGTGACGTACGAGCAGTACTTC
TRBJ2-1 NA TRBV7-8 NA CASSDGPIGEAFF TGTGCCAGCAGCGATGGGCCAATCGGTGAAGCGTTCTTC
TRBJ2-1 TRBD1 TRBV6-4 NA CASRTPGQDEQFF TGTGCCAGCAGGACACCGGGACAGGATGAGCAGTTCTTC
TRBJ2-3 TRBD2 TRBV7-6 NA CASSLGRVPSGAYF TGTGCCAGCAGCCTAGGGAGGGTCCCCTCTGGGGCCTACTTT
TRBJ1-2 NA TRBV10-3 NA CAISESSGLYGYTF TGTGCCATCAGTGAGTCCTCAGGCCTCTATGGCTACACCTTC
TRBJ1-2 TRBD1 TRBV24-1 NA CATSDFRTGGGYGYTF TGTGCCACCAGTGATTTTCGGACAGGGGGCGGCTATGGCTACACCTTC
TRBJ2-3 TRBD2 TRBV7-8 few CASGEAGADTQYF TGTGCCAGCGGCGAAGCGGGAGCAGATACGCAGTATTTT
TRBJ1-1 NA TRBV7-9 NA CASSFASAMSSESFF TGTGCCAGCAGCTTTGCTAGCGCAATGAGCAGTGAATCGTTCTTT
TRBJ1-2 TRBD1 TRBV7-2 NA CASSFHPGGTALCYTF TGTGCCAGCAGCTTTCATCCAGGCGGGACAGCCCTTTGCTACACCTTC
TRBJ2-5 TRBD1 TRBV7-9 NA CAGQGGSETENLDF TGTGCCGGACAGGGGGGTAGCGAGACAGAGAACCTCGACTTC
TRBJ2-7 NA TRBV9 NA CASSAAGASYKPYF TGTGCCAGCAGTGCGGCAGGTGCCTCCTACAAGCCGTACTTC